This T cell receptor beta chain was identified in a study of CD8 T cells in ankylosing spondylitis. MiXCR, run by TCRdb on the 5' RACE reads, gives a single entry per CDR3 protein. The table has 250,000 or so distinct CDR3 sequences, 18% seen once. This clonotype was recorded a few times. The ends were cut back, 3 bases at V and 2 bases at J, with 5 bases in the middle. The CDR3 spans 12 residues. Germline-derived CDR1 and CDR2 are SGHDN and FVKESK. The TCR sequence derives from a male donor with ankylosing spondylitis or in good health (not recorded which). Sequences were obtained from blood, either unsorted or a sorted T cell fraction (not recorded which). The chain uses TRBV14 and TRBJ2-7; D is ambiguous. CDR3 DNA sequence: TGTGCCAGCAGCCATTACCCCTACGAGCAGTACTTC. Amino acid sequence: CASSHYPYEQYF.